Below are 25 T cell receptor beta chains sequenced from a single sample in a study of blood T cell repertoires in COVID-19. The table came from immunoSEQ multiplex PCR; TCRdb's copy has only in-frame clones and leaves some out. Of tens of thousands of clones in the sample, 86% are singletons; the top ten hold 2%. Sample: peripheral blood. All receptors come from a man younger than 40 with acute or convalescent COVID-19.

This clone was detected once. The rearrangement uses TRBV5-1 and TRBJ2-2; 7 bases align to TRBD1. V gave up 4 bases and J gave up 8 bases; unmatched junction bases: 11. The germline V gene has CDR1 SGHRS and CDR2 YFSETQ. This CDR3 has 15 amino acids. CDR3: CASSPGDRSLGELFF. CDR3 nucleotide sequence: TGCGCCAGCAGCCCCGGGGACAGATCTTTAGGGGAGCTGTTTTTT.

The CDR3: CASSLSYRWDSQETQYF. DNA for the CDR3: TGTGCCAGCAGTTTATCGTACCGTTGGGACAGCCAAGAGACCCAGTACTTC. This chain links TRBV27 with TRBJ2-5; 7 bases agree with TRBD1. With 0 bases clipped from V and 1 base from J, the junction kept 8 bases outside the gene matches. The CDR3 consists of 17 residues. Germline assignment: CDR1 MNHEY and CDR2 SMNVEV (reference sequence).

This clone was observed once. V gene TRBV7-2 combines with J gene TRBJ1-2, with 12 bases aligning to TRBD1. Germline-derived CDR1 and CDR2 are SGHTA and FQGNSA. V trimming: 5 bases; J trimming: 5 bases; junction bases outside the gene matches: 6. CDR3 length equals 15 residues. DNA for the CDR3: TGTGCCAGCAGCAAGGGACAGGGGGCTGATTATGGCTACACCTTC. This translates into CASSKGQGADYGYTF. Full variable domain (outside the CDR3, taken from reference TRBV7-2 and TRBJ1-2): GAGVSQSPSNKVTEKGKDVELRCDPISGHTALYWYRQSLGQGLEFLIYFQGNSAPDKSGLPSDRFSAERTGGSVSTLTIQRTQQEDSAVYLCASSKGQGADYGYTFGSGTRLTVV.

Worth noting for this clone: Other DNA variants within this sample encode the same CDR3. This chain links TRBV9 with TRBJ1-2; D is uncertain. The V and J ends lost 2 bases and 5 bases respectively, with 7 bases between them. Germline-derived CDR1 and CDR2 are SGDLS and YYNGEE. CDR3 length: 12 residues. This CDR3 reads CASSVAGYGYTF. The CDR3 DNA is TGTGCCAGCAGCGTGGCGGGATATGGCTACACCTTC.

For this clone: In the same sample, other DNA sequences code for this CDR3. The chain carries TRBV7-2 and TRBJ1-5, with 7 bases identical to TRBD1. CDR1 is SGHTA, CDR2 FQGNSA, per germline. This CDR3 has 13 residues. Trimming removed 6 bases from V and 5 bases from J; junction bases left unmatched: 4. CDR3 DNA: TGTGCCAGCAGTTACAGGGGCGATCAGCCCCAGCATTTT. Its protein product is CASSYRGDQPQHF. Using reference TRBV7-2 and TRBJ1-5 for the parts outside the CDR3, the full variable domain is GAGVSQSPSNKVTEKGKDVELRCDPISGHTALYWYRQSLGQGLEFLIYFQGNSAPDKSGLPSDRFSAERTGGSVSTLTIQRTQQEDSAVYLCASSYRGDQPQHFGDGTRLSIL.

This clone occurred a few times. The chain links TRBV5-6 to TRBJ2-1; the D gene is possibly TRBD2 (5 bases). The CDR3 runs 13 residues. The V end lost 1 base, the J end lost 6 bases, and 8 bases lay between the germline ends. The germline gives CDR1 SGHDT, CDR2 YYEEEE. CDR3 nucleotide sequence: TGTGCCAGCAGCTTGCTTGAGGGCAATGAGCAGTTCTTC. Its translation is CASSLLEGNEQFF.

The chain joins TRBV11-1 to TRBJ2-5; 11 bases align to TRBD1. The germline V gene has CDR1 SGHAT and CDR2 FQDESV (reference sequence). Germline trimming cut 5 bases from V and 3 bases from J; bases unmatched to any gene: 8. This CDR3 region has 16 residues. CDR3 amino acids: CASSPTWTGGKETQYF. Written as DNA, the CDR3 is TGTGCCAGCAGCCCTACTTGGACAGGGGGCAAAGAGACCCAGTACTTC.

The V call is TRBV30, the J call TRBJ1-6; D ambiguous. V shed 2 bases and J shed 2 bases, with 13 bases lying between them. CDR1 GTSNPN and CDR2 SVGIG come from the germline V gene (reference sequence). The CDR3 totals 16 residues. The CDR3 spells CAWSPPGRAYNSPLHF. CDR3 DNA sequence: TGTGCCTGGAGTCCTCCGGGAAGAGCCTATAATTCACCCCTCCACTTT.

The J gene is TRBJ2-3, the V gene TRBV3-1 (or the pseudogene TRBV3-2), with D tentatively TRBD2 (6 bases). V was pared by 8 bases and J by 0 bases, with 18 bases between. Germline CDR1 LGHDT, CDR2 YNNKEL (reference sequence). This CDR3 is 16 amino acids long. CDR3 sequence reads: CASPSRDSKSTDTQYF. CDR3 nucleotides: TGTGCCAGCCCATCCCGGGACTCAAAGAGCACAGATACGCAGTATTTT.

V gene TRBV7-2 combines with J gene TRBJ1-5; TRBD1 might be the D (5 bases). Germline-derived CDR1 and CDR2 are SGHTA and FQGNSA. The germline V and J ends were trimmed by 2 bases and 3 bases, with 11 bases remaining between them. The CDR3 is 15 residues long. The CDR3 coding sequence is TGTGCCAGCAGCTTACTCAGGGTTACCAATCAGCCCCAGCATTTT. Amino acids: CASSLLRVTNQPQHF.

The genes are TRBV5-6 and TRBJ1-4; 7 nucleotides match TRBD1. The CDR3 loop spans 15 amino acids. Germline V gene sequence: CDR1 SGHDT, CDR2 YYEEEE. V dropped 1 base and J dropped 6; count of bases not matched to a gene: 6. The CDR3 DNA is TGTGCCAGCAGCTTGATGAGACAGGGAGATGAAAAACTGTTTTTT. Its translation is CASSLMRQGDEKLFF. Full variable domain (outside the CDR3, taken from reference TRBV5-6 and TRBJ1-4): DAGVTQSPTHLIKTRGQQVTLRCSPKSGHDTVSWYQQALGQGPQFIFQYYEEEERQRGNFPDRFSGHQFPNYSSELNVNALLLGDSALYLCASSLMRQGDEKLFFGSGTQLSVL.

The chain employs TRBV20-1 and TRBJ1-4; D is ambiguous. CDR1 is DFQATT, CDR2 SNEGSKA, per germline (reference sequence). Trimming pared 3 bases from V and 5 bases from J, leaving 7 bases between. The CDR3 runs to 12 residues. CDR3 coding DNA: TGCAGTGCTAGTTTGGAGAATGAAAAACTGTTTTTT. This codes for CSASLENEKLFF.

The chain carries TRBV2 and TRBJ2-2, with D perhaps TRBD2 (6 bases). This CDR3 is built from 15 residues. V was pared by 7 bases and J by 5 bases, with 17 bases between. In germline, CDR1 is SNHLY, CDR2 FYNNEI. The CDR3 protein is CASTGRGSWTGELFF. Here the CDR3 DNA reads TGTGCCAGCACCGGCCGGGGGTCTTGGACCGGGGAGCTGTTTTTT.

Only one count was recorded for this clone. The CDR3 loop is CASGLSQGNTGELFF. CDR3 nucleotide sequence: TGTGCTAGTGGTTTGTCCCAGGGGAACACCGGGGAGCTGTTTTTT. The rearrangement links TRBV12-5 to TRBJ2-2; D might be TRBD1 (5 bases). V was pared by 2 bases and J by 1 base, with 8 bases between. CDR3 size: 15 residues. Germline loops: CDR1 LGHNT, CDR2 FRNRAP.

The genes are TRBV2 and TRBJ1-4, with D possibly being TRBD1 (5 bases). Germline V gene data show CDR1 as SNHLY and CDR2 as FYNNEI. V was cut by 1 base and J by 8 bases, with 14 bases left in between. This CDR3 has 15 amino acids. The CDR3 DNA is TGTGCCAGCAGTGAAGGGGGAGGGGTTCGGGAAAAACTGTTTTTT. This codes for CASSEGGGVREKLFF.

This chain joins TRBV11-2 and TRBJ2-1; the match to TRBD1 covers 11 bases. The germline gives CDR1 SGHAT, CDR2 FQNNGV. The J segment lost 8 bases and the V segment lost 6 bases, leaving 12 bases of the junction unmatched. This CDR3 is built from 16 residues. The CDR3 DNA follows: TGTGCCAGCAGTTTACGTCTACGGGACAGGGGGGATGAGCAGTTCTTC. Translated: CASSLRLRDRGDEQFF.

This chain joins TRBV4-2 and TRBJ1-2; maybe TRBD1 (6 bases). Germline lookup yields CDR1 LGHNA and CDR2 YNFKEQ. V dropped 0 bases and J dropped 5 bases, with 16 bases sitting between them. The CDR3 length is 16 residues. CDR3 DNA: TGTGCCAGCAGCCAAGATTCTCGGCAGGGGTATTATGGCTACACCTTC. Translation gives CASSQDSRQGYYGYTF.

CDR3 in amino acids: CASSYTRDRGFYEQYF. In DNA, the CDR3 is TGTGCCAGCAGCTATACTCGGGACAGGGGTTTCTACGAGCAGTACTTC. The rearrangement uses TRBV7-2 and TRBJ2-7; 10 nucleotides match TRBD1. CDR3 length: 16 amino acids. Unmatched junction bases numbered 9, after V lost 4 bases and J lost 3 bases. Germline CDR1 reads SGHTA; CDR2 reads FQGNSA.

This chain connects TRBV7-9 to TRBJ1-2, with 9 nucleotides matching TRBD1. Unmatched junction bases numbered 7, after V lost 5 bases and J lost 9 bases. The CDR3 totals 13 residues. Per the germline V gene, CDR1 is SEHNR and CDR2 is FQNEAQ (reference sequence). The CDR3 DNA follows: TGTGCCAGCAGCGCGGGACAGGGTATTAGCTACACCTTC. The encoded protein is CASSAGQGISYTF.

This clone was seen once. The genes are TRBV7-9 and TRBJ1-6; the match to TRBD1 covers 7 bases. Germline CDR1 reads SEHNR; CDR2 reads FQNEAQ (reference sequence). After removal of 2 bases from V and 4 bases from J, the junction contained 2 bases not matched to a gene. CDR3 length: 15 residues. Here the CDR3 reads CASSLTGQYNSPLHF. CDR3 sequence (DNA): TGTGCCAGCAGCTTAACGGGACAGTATAATTCACCCCTCCACTTT.

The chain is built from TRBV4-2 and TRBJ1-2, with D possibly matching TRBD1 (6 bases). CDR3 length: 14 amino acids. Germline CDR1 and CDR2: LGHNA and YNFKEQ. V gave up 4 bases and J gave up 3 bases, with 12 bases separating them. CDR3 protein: CASSPSTGYYGYTF. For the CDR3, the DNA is TGTGCCAGCAGCCCGTCAACAGGGTACTATGGCTACACCTTC.

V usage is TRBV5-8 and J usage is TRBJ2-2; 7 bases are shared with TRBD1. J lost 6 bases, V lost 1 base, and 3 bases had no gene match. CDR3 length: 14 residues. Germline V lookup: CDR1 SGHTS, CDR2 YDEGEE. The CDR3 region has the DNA TGTGCCAGCAGCTTGATTCAGGGGGCCGGGGAGCTGTTTTTT. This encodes CASSLIQGAGELFF.

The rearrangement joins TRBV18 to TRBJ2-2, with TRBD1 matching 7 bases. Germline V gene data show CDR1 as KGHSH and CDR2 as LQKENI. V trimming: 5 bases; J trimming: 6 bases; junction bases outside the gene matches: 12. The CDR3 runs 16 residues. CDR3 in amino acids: CASSTETQGLPGELFF. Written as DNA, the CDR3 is TGTGCCAGCTCAACGGAGACACAGGGGCTACCCGGGGAGCTGTTTTTT.

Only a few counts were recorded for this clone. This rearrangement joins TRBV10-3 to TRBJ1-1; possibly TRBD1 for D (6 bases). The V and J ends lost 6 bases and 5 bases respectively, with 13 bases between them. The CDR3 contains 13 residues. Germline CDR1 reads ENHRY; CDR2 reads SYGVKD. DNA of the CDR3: TGTGCCATCAGGGGGGCGGCGGATACTGAAGCTTTCTTT. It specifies CAIRGAADTEAFF.

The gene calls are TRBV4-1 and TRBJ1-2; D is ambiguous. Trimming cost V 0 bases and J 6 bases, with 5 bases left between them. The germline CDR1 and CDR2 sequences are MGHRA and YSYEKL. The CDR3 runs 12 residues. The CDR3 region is CASSQDQNGYTF. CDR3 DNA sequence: TGCGCCAGCAGCCAAGATCAAAATGGCTACACCTTC.